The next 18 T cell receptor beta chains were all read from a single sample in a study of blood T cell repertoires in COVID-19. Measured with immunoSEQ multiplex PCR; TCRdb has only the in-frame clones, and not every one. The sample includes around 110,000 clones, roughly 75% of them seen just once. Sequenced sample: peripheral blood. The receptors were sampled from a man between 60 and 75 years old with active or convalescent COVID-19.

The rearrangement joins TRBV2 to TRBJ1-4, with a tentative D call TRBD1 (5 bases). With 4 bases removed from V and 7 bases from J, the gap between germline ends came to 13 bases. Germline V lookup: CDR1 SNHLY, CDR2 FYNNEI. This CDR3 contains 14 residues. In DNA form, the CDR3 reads TGTGCCAGCAGTGGGGGCAGCCAAGGTGAAAAACTGTTTTTT. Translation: CASSGGSQGEKLFF.

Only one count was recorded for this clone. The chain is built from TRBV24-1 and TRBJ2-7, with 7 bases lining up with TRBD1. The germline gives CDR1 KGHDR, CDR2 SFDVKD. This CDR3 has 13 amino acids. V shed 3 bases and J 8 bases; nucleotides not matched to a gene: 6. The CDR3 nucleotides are TGTGCCACCAGTGATGGTAGGACAGGCCAGCAGTACTTC. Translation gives CATSDGRTGQQYF.

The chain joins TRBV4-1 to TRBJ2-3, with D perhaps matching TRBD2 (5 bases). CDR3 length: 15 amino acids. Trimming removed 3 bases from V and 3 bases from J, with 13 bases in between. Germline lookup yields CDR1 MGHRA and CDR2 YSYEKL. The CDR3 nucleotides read TGCGCCAGCAGCCAGTCTAGCCATCGGACAGATACGCAGTATTTT. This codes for CASSQSSHRTDTQYF.

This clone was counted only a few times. CDR3 amino acids: CASSLAVGTGGVAGEQYF. Here the CDR3 DNA reads TGTGCCAGCAGCTTAGCGGTAGGGACAGGGGGCGTTGCGGGAGAGCAGTACTTC. The chain joins TRBV7-9 to TRBJ2-7; 12 bases fit TRBD1. With V trimmed by 0 bases and J by 7 bases, 13 bases remained unmatched. The CDR3 is 18 amino acids. Germline CDR1 reads SEHNR; CDR2 reads FQNEAQ (reference sequence). Filled out from reference TRBV7-9 and TRBJ2-7, the complete variable domain reads DTGVSQNPRHKITKRGQNVTFRCDPISEHNRLYWYRQTLGQGPEFLTYFQNEAQLEKSRLLSDRFSAERPKGSFSTLEIQRTEQGDSAMYLCASSLAVGTGGVAGEQYFGPGTRLTVT.

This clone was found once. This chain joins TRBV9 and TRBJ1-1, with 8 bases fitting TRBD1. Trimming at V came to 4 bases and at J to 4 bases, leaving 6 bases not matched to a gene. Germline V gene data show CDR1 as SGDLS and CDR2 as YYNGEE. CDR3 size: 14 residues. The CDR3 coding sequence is TGTGCCAGCAGCTTAATACAGGGGGGCACTGAAGCTTTCTTT. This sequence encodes CASSLIQGGTEAFF.

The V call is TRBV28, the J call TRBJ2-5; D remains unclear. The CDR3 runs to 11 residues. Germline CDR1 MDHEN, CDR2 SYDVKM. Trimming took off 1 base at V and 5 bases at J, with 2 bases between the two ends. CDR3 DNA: TGTGCCAGCAGTTTATCGGAGACCCAGTACTTC. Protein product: CASSLSETQYF.

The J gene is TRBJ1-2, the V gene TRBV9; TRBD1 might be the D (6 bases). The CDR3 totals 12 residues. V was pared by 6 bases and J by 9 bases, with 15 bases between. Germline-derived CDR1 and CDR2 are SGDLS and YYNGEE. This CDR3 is CASTPIGGSYTF. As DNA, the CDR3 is TGTGCCAGCACCCCGATAGGGGGTAGCTACACCTTC.

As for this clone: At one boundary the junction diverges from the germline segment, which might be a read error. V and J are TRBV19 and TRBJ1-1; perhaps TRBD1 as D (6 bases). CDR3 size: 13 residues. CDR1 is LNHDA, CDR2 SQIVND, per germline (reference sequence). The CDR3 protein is CASSIDRLTEAFF. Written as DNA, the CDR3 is TGTGCCAGTAGCATAGACAGGCTCACTGAAGCTTTCTTT. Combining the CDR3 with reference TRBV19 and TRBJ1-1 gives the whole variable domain DGGITQSPKYLFRKEGQNVTLSCEQNLNHDAMYWYRQDPGQGLRLIYYSQIVNDFQKGDIAEGYSVSREKKESFPLTVTSAQKNPTAFYLCASSIDRLTEAFFGQGTRLTVV.

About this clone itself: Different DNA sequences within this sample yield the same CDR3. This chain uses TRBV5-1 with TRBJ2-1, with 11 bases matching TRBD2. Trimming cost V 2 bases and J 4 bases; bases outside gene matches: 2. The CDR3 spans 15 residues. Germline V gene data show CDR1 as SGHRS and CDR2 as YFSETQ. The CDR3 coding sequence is TGCGCCAGCAGCTTCGGGACTAGCGGATACAATGAGCAGTTCTTC. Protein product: CASSFGTSGYNEQFF. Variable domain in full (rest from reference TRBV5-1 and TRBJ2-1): KAGVTQTPRYLIKTRGQQVTLSCSPISGHRSVSWYQQTPGQGLQFLFEYFSETQRNKGNFPGRFSGRQFSNSRSEMNVSTLELGDSALYLCASSFGTSGYNEQFFGPGTRLTVL.

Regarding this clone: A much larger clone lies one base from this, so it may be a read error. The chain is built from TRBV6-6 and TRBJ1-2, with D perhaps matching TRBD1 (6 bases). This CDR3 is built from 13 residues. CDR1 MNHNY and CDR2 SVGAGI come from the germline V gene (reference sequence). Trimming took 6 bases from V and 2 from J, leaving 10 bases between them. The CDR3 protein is CASSPDRNYGYTF. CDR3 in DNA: TGTGCCAGCAGCCCAGACAGGAACTATGGCTACACCTTC.

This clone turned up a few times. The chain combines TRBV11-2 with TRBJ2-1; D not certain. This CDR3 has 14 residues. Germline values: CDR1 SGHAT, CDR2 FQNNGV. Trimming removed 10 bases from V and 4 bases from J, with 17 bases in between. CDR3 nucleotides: TGTGCCACGGGTCCACTGGCGCGGTACAATGAGCAGTTCTTC. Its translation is CATGPLARYNEQFF.

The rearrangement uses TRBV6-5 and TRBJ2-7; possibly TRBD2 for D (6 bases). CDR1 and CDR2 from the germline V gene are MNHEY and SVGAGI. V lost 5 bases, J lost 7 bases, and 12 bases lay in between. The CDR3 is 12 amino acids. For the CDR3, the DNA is TGTGCCAGCAGTCGACTCGCGGGAGAGCAGTACTTC. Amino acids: CASSRLAGEQYF.

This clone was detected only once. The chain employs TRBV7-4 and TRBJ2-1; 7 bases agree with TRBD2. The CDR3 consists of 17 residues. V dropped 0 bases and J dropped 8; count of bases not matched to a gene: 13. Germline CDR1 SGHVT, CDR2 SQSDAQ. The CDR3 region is CASSLALGLPRNDEQFF. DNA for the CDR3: TGTGCCAGCAGCTTAGCGCTGGGACTACCTAGAAACGATGAGCAGTTCTTC. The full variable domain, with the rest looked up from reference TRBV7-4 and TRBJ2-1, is GAGVSQSPRYKVAKRGRDVALRCDSISGHVTLYWYRQTLGQGSEVLTYSQSDAQRDKSGRPSGRFSAERPERSVSTLKIQRTEQGDSAVYLCASSLALGLPRNDEQFFGPGTRLTVL.

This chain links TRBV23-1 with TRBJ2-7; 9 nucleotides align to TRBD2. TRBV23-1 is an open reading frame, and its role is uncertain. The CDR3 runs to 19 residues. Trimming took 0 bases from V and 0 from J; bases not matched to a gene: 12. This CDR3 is CASSQSSPLAGHFSYEQYF. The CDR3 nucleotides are TGCGCCAGCAGTCAATCATCACCGCTAGCGGGACATTTCTCCTACGAGCAGTACTTC.

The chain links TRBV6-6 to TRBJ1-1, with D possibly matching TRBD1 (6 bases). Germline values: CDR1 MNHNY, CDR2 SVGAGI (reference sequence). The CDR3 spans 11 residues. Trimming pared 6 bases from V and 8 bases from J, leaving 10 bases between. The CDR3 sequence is CASSLGTEAFF. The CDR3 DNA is TGTGCCAGCAGCCTCGGGACAGAAGCTTTCTTT.

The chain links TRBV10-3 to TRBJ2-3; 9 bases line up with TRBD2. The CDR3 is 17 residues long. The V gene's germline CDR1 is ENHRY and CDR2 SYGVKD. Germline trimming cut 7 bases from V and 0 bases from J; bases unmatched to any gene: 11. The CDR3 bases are TGTGCCATCAATTCCGGAGCTAGCGGGGCTAGCACAGATACGCAGTATTTT. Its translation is CAINSGASGASTDTQYF.

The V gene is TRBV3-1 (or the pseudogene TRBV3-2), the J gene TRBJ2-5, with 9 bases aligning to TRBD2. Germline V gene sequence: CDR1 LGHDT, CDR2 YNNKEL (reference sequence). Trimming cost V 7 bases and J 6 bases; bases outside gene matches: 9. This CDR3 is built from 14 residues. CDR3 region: CASTPSGGRKTQYF. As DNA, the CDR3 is TGTGCCAGCACCCCAAGCGGGGGGAGGAAGACCCAGTACTTC.

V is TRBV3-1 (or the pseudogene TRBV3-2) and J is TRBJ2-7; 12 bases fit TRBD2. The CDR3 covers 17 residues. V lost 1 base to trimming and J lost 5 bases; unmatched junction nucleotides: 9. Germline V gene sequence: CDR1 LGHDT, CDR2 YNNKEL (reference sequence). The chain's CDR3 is CASSQGGLAGGGDEQYF. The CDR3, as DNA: TGTGCCAGCAGCCAAGGAGGCCTAGCGGGAGGGGGCGACGAGCAGTACTTC.